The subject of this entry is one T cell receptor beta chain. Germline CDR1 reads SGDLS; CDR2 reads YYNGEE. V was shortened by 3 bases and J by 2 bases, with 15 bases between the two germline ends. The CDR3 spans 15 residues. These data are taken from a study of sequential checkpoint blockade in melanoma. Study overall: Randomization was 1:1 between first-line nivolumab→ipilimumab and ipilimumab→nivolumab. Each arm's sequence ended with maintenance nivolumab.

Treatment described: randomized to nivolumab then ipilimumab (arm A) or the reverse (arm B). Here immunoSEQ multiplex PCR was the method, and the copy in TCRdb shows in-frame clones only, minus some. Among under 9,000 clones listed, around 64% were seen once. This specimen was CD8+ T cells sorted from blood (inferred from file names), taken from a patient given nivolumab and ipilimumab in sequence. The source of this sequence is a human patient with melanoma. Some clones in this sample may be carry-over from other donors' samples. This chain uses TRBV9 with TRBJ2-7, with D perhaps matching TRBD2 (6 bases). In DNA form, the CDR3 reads TGTGCCAGCAGCGCCGGGACTGGCAGAACCTACGAGCAGTACTTC. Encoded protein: CASSAGTGRTYEQYF.